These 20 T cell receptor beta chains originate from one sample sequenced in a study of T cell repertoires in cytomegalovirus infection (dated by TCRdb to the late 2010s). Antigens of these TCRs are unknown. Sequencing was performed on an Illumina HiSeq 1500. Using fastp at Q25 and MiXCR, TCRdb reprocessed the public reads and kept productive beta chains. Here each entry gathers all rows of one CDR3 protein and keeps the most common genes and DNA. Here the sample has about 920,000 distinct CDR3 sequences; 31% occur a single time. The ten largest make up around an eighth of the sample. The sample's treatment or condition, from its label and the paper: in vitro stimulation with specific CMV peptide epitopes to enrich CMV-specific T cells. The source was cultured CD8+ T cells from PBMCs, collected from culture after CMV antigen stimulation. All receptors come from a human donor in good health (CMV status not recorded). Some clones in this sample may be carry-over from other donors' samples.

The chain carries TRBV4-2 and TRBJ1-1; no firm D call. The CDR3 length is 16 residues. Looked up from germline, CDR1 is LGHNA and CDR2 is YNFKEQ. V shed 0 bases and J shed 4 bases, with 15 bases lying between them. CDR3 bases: TGTGCCAGCAGCCAAGAGGACGGGAGACCATCCACTGAAGCTTTCTTT. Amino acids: CASSQEDGRPSTEAFF.

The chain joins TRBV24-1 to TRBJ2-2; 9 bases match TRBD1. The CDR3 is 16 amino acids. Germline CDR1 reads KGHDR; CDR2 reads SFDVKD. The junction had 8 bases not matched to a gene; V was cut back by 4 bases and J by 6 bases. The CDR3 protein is CATSDRGQGDAGELFF. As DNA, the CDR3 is TGTGCCACCAGTGACCGGGGACAGGGTGATGCCGGGGAGCTGTTTTTT.

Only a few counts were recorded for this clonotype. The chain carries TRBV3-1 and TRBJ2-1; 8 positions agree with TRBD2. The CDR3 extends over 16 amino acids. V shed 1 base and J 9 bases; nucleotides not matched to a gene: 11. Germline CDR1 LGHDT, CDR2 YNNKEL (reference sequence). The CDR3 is CASSQVGGGLVGEQFF. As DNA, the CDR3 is TGTGCCAGCAGCCAAGTCGGGGGGGGTTTAGTCGGTGAGCAGTTCTTC.

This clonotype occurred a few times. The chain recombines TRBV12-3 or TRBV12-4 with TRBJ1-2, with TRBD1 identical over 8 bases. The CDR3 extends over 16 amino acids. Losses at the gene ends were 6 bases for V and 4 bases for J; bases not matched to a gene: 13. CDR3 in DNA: TGTGCCAGCAGCTTCGATCGGACAGGGAAGGCCTATGGCTACACCTTC. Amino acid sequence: CASSFDRTGKAYGYTF.

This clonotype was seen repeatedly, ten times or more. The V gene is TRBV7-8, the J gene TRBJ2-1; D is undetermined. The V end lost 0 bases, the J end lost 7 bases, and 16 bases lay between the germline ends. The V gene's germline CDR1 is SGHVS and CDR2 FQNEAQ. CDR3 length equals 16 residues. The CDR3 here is CASSLASRPLTNEQFF. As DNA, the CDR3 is TGTGCCAGCAGCTTAGCTTCGAGGCCCCTTACAAATGAGCAGTTCTTC.

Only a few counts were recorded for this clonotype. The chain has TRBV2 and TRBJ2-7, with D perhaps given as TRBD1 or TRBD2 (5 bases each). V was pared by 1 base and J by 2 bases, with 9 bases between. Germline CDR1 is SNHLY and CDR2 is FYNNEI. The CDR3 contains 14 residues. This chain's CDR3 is CASSEEVGAYEQYF. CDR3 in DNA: TGTGCCAGCAGTGAAGAAGTGGGGGCCTACGAGCAGTACTTC.

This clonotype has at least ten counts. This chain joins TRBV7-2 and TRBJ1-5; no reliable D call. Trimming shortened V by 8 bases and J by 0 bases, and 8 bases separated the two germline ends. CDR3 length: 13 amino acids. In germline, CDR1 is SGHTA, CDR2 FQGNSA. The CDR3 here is CASREFSNQPQHF. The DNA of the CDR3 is TGTGCCAGCCGGGAATTTAGCAATCAGCCCCAGCATTTT.

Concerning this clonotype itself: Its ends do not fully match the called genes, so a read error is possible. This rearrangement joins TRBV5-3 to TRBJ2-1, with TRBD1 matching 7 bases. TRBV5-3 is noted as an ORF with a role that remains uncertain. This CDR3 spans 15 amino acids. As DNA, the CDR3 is TGTGCCAGCAGCTTCAGACAGGGTTATCACAATGAGCAGTTCTTC. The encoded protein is CASSFRQGYHNEQFF.

This chain's CDR3 is CASSPGLAGGFREQFF. The CDR3 coding sequence is TGTGCCAGCAGCCCGGGACTAGCGGGGGGGTTCAGGGAGCAGTTCTTC. V usage is TRBV7-2 and J usage is TRBJ2-1; TRBD2 matches at 16 bases. Germline values: CDR1 SGHTA, CDR2 FQGNSA. Unmatched junction bases numbered 8, after V lost 5 bases and J lost 10 bases. This CDR3 is built from 16 residues.

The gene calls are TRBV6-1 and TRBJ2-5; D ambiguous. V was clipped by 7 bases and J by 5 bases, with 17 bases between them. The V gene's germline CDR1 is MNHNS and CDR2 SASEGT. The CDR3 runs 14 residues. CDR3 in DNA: TGTGCCAGCACCATACGGCCGGGTGGGGAGACCCAGTACTTC. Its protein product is CASTIRPGGETQYF.

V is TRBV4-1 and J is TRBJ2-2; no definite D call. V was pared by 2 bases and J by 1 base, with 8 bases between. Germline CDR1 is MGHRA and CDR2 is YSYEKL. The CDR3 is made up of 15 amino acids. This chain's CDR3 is CASSQTEMNTGELFF. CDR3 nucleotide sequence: TGCGCCAGCAGCCAAACAGAGATGAACACCGGGGAGCTGTTTTTT.

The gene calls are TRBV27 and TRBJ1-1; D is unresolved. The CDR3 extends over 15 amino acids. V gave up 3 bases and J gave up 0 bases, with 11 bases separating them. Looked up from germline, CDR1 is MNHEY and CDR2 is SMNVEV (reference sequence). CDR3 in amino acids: CASSFSGSMNTEAFF. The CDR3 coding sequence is TGTGCCAGCAGTTTCTCCGGGTCTATGAACACTGAAGCTTTCTTT.

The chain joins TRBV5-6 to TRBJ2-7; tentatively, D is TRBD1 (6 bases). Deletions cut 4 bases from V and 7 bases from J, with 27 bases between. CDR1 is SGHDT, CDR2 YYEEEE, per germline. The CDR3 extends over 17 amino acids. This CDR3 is CASSPSAGQPVYEEQYV. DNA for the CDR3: TGTGCCAGCAGCCCATCCGCAGGACAGCCAGTGTACGAGGAGCAGTACGTC.

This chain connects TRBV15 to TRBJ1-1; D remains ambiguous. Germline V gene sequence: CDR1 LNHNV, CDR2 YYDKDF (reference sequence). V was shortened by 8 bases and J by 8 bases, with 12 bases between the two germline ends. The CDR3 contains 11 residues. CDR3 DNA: TGTGCCACCGGTCAAGGCTCCGAAGCTTTCTTT. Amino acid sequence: CATGQGSEAFF.

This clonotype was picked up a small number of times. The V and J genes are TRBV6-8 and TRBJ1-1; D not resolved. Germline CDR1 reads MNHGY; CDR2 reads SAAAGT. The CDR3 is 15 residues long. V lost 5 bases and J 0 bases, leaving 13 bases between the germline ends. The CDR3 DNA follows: TGTGCCAGCAGTAACAGCGCGGGGTTGAACACTGAAGCTTTCTTT. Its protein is CASSNSAGLNTEAFF.

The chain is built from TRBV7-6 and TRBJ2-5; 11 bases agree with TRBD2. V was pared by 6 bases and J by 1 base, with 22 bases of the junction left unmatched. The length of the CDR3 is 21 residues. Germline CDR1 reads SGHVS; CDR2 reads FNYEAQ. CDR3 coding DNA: TGTGCCAGCAGTTTCAACAAGCCGTCATCCGGGACTAGCGGAGTCCAAGAGACCCAGTACTTC. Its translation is CASSFNKPSSGTSGVQETQYF.

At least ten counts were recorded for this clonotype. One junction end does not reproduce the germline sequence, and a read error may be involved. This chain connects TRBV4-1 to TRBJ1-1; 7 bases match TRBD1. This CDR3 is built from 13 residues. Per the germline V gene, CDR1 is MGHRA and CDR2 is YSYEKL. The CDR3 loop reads CASSQGVNTEAFF. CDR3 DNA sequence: TGTGCCAGCAGTCAGGGGGTGAACACTGAAGCTTTCTTT.

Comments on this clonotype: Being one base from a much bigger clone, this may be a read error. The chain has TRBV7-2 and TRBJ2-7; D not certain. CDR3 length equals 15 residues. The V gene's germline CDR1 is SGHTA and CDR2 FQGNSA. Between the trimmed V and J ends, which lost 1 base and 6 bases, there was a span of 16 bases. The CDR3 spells CASSLGPKTPGEQYF. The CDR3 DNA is TGTGCCAGCAGCTTAGGACCCAAGACGCCGGGCGAGCAGTACTTC.

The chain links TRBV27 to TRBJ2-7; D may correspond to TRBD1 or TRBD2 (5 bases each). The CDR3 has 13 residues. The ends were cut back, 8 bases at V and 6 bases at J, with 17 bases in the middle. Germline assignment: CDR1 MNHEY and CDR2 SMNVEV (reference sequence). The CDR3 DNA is TGTGCCAGCGTTGGGGGTGACCCGTCCGAGCAGTACTTC. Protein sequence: CASVGGDPSEQYF.

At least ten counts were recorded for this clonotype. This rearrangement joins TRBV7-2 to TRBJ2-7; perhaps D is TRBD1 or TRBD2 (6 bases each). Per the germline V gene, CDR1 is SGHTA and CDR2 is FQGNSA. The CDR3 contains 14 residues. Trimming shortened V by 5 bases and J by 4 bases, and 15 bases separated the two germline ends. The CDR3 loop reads CASSPQRGRYEQYF. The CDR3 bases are TGTGCCAGCAGCCCTCAACGGGGGCGTTACGAGCAGTACTTC. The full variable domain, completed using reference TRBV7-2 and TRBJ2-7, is GAGVSQSPSNKVTEKGKDVELRCDPISGHTALYWYRQSLGQGLEFLIYFQGNSAPDKSGLPSDRFSAERTGGSVSTLTIQRTQQEDSAVYLCASSPQRGRYEQYFGPGTRLTVT.